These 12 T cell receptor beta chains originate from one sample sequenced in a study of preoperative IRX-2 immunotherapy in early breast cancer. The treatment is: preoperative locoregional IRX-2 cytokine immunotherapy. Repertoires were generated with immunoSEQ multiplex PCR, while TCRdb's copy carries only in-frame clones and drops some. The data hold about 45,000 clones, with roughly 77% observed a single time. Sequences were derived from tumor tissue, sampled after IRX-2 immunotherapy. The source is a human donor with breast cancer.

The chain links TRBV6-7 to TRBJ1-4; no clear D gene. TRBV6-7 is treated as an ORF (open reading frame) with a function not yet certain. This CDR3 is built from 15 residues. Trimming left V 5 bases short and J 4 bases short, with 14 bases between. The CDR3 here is CASSEAAVINEKLFF. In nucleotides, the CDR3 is TGTGCCAGCAGTGAAGCGGCAGTGATTAATGAAAAACTGTTTTTT.

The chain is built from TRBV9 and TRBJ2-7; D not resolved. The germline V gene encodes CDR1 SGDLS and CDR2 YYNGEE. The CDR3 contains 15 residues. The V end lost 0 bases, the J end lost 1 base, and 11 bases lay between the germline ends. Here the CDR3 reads CASSVDQAESYEQYF. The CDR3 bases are TGTGCCAGCAGCGTAGATCAGGCGGAATCCTACGAGCAGTACTTC.

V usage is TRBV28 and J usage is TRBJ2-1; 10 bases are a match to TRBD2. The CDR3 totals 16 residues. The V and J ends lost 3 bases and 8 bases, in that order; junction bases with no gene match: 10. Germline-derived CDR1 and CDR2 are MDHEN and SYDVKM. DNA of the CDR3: TGTGCCAGCAGTTTGGGCCTAGCGGGAGAATTTTATGAGCAGTTCTTC. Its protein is CASSLGLAGEFYEQFF.

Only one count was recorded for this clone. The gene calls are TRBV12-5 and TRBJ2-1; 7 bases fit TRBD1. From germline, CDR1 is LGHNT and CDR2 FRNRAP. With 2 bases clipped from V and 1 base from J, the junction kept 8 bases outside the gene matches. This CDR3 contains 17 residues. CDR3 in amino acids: CASGLRGQAPSYNEQFF. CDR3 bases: TGTGCTAGTGGTTTGAGGGGGCAGGCCCCTTCCTACAATGAGCAGTTCTTC.

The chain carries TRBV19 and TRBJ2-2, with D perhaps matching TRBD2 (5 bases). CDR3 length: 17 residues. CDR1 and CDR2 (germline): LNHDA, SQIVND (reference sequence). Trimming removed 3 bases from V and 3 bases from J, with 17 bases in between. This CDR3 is CASSMGRGLVDTGELFF. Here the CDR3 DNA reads TGTGCCAGTAGTATGGGTCGGGGTTTAGTAGACACCGGGGAGCTGTTTTTT.

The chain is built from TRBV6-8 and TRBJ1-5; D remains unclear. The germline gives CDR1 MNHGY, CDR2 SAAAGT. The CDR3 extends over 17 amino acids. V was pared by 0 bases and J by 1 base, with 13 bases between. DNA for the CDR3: TGTGCCAGCAGTTACTCGAAAGGGCAGTACAGCAATCAGCCCCAGCATTTT. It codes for CASSYSKGQYSNQPQHF.

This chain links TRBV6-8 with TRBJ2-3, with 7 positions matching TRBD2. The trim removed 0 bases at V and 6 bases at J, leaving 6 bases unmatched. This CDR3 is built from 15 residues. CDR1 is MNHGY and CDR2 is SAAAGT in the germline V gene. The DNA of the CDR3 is TGTGCCAGCAGTTACTCGGGCGGGAGTGGGGATACGCAGTATTTT. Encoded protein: CASSYSGGSGDTQYF.

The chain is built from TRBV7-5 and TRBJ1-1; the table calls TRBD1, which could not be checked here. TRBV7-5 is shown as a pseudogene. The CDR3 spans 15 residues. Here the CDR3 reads CASSLGDRGHTEAFF. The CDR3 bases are TGTGCCAGCAGCCTGGGGGACAGGGGGCATACTGAAGCTTTCTTT.

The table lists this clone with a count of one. CDR3 coding DNA: TGTGCCAGCTCAAGCGACAGGGTCTATGGCTACACCTTC. Residues: CASSSDRVYGYTF. The rearrangement uses TRBV18 and TRBJ1-2, with 7 bases fitting TRBD1. CDR1 is KGHSH, CDR2 LQKENI, per germline. This CDR3 is built from 13 residues. V trimming: 5 bases; J trimming: 4 bases; junction bases outside the gene matches: 4.

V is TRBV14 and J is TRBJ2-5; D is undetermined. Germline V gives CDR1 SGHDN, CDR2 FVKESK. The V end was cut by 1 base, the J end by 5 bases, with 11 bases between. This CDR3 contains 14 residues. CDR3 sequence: CASSQARLYETQYF. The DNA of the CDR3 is TGTGCCAGCAGCCAAGCCCGGCTGTATGAGACCCAGTACTTC.

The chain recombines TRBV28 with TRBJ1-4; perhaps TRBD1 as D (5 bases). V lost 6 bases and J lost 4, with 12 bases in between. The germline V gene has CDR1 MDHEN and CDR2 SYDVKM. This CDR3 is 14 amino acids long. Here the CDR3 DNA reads TGTGCCAGCAGCCTCGCGGGGGTTAATGAAAAACTGTTTTTT. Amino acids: CASSLAGVNEKLFF.

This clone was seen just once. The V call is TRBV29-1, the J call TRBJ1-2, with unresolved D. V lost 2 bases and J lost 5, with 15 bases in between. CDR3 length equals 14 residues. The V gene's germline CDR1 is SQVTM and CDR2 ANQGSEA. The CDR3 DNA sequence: TGCAGCGTTGAACCCCTCACAGCTTTGTATGGCTACACCTTC. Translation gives CSVEPLTALYGYTF.